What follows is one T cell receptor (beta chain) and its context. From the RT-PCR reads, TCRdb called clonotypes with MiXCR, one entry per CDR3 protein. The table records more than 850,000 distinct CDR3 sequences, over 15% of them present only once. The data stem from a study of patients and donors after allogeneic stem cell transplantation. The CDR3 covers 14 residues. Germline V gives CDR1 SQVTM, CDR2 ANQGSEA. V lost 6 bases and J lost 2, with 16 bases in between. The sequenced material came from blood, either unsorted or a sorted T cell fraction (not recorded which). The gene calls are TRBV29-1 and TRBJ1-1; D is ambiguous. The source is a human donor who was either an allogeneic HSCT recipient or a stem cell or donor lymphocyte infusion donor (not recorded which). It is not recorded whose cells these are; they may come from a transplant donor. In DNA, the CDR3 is TGCAGCGTCGGAGGGCAGCAGAGAAACACTGAAGCTTTCTTT. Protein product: CSVGGQQRNTEAFF.